The next 16 T cell receptor beta chains were all read from a single sample in a study of early T cells in non-severe SARS-CoV-2 infection. Each CDR3 protein gets one entry after TCRdb re-called the 5' RACE reads with MiXCR. This sample has under 25,000 distinct CDR3 sequences, with around 4.2% found just once. Specimen: whole blood. Receptors were obtained from an adult who was a healthcare worker with PCR-confirmed SARS-CoV-2 infection or an uninfected control (not recorded which).

This clonotype has ten or more counts. The J gene is TRBJ2-5, the V gene TRBV3-1; D possibly corresponds to TRBD2 (6 bases). The CDR3 is made up of 15 amino acids. V gave up 4 bases and J gave up 3 bases, with 15 bases separating them. The germline CDR1 and CDR2 sequences are LGHDT and YNNKEL (reference sequence). In DNA, the CDR3 is TGTGCCAGCAGCCGGGAAGGACTAAACGAAGAGACCCAGTACTTC. Encoded protein: CASSREGLNEETQYF.

This clonotype was found many times. The CDR3, as DNA: TGTGCTAGTGGTTTGGGCCAGGGTCCCAATGAGCAGTTCTTC. Translation gives CASGLGQGPNEQFF. The chain recombines TRBV12-5 with TRBJ2-1, with D perhaps TRBD1 (5 bases). This CDR3 has 14 residues. In germline, CDR1 is LGHNT, CDR2 FRNRAP. V lost 1 base and J lost 6, with 10 bases in between.

This clonotype was seen many times. The rearrangement joins TRBV7-8 to TRBJ1-5; D unclear. Germline V gene sequence: CDR1 SGHVS, CDR2 FQNEAQ. With 2 bases removed from V and 3 bases from J, the gap between germline ends came to 8 bases. The CDR3 runs to 14 residues. Here the CDR3 reads CASSLIRNNQPQHF. CDR3 in DNA: TGTGCCAGCAGCTTAATCAGGAACAATCAGCCCCAGCATTTT.

This clonotype was seen more than once but under ten times. The chain has TRBV29-1 and TRBJ2-7; D is ambiguous. V lost 5 bases and J 1 base, leaving 6 bases between the germline ends. The CDR3 is made up of 11 amino acids. CDR1 SQVTM and CDR2 ANQGSEA come from the germline V gene. CDR3 sequence reads: CSVRISYEQYF. DNA of the CDR3: TGCAGCGTTCGGATTTCCTACGAGCAGTACTTC.

This clonotype was picked up many times. The V call is TRBV20-1, the J call TRBJ1-1, with a possible D match to TRBD1 (5 bases). CDR1 is DFQATT, CDR2 SNEGSKA, per germline (reference sequence). The CDR3 has 14 amino acids. Trimming stripped 0 bases from V and 3 bases from J, with 11 bases between. Written as DNA, the CDR3 is TGCAGTGCTAGAGAGGGGGTGAGGGACACTGAAGCTTTCTTT. Translated: CSAREGVRDTEAFF.

This clonotype was detected many times. The chain combines TRBV14 with TRBJ1-2; D is ambiguous. V was trimmed by 4 bases and J by 7 bases, leaving 16 bases between them. This CDR3 comprises 14 residues. CDR1 and CDR2 (germline): SGHDN, FVKESK. DNA of the CDR3: TGTGCCAGCAGCCCCCGGGTCGCCGCTGGTGGCTACACCTTC. Translated: CASSPRVAAGGYTF.

In this sample, this clonotype turned up many times. This rearrangement joins TRBV4-1 to TRBJ2-3; D is unclear. CDR3 length: 14 amino acids. Germline V gives CDR1 MGHRA, CDR2 YSYEKL. Trimming removed 0 bases at V and 2 bases at J, with 6 bases between. CDR3 protein: CASSQEDPTDTQYF. In nucleotides, the CDR3 is TGCGCCAGCAGCCAAGAAGACCCCACAGATACGCAGTATTTT.

This clonotype was seen ten or more times. The CDR3 bases are TGCAGTGCTAGTGACGTACCGAACACTGAAGCTTTCTTT. Protein product: CSASDVPNTEAFF. The chain uses TRBV20-1 and TRBJ1-1; the D is unclear. The CDR3 loop spans 13 amino acids. Trimming took 3 bases from V and 1 from J, leaving 9 bases between them. Germline-derived CDR1 and CDR2 are DFQATT and SNEGSKA (reference sequence).

This clonotype was picked up many times. The V and J genes are TRBV6-2 or TRBV6-3 and TRBJ2-5; D possibly corresponds to TRBD1 (5 bases). Trimming shortened V by 2 bases and J by 3 bases, and 22 bases separated the two germline ends. Per the germline V gene, CDR1 is MNHEY and CDR2 is SVGEGT. CDR3 length equals 18 residues. In nucleotides, the CDR3 is TGTGCCAGCAGTTACAAAGAAGGCAGGGCTGTTACAGAAGAGACCCAGTACTTC. It encodes CASSYKEGRAVTEETQYF.

At least ten counts were recorded for this clonotype. The rearrangement joins TRBV6-5 to TRBJ2-2; TRBD1 matches at 7 bases. Germline CDR1 is MNHEY and CDR2 is SVGAGI. CDR3 size: 16 residues. V gave up 7 bases and J gave up 6 bases; unmatched junction bases: 14. CDR3 DNA sequence: TGTGCCAGCAAGTTAGGGGGCGGCGGGCGGGCCGGGGAGCTGTTTTTT. It is translated as CASKLGGGGRAGELFF.

The chain recombines TRBV18 with TRBJ1-2; 10 bases are shared with TRBD1. Trimming removed 6 bases from V and 3 bases from J; junction bases left unmatched: 10. CDR1 and CDR2 from the germline V gene are KGHSH and LQKENI. There are 16 residues in the CDR3. The CDR3 loop is CASSGDRGDRYYGYTF. The CDR3 nucleotides read TGTGCCAGCTCTGGGGACAGGGGTGATCGGTACTATGGCTACACCTTC.

By its share, this clonotype is medium-sized. The rearrangement uses TRBV7-9 and TRBJ1-1; D ambiguous. CDR3 size: 14 residues. Germline loops: CDR1 SEHNR, CDR2 FQNEAQ (reference sequence). V was pared by 5 bases and J by 1 base, with 11 bases between. CDR3 nucleotides: TGTGCCAGCAGCCCGAAGACTAGGAACACTGAAGCTTTCTTT. Amino acid sequence: CASSPKTRNTEAFF. Variable domain in full (rest from reference TRBV7-9 and TRBJ1-1): DTGVSQNPRHKITKRGQNVTFRCDPISEHNRLYWYRQTLGQGPEFLTYFQNEAQLEKSRLLSDRFSAERPKGSFSTLEIQRTEQGDSAMYLCASSPKTRNTEAFFGQGTRLTVV.

This sequence joins TRBV5-1 and TRBJ2-3, with D perhaps TRBD2 (6 bases). Between the trimmed V and J ends, which lost 4 bases and 6 bases, there was a span of 12 bases. The CDR3 has 13 residues. Germline V gene data show CDR1 as SGHRS and CDR2 as YFSETQ. The CDR3 loop reads CASSTAAGDTQYF. The CDR3 DNA reads as TGCGCCAGCAGCACCGCCGCGGGGGATACGCAGTATTTT.

There are a few counts of this clonotype. This rearrangement joins TRBV25-1 to TRBJ2-5; 8 positions match TRBD2. The CDR3 loop spans 16 amino acids. Losses at the gene ends were 3 bases for V and 4 bases for J; bases not matched to a gene: 10. The germline V gene encodes CDR1 MGHDK and CDR2 SYGVNS. The CDR3 sequence: CASSDSPGGPRETQYF. CDR3 coding DNA: TGTGCCAGCAGTGATAGCCCGGGGGGGCCGAGAGAGACCCAGTACTTC.

This clonotype was recorded many times. The gene calls are TRBV12-3 or TRBV12-4 and TRBJ2-7; D is undetermined. V dropped 7 bases and J dropped 7 bases, with 14 bases sitting between them. This CDR3 region has 12 residues. CDR3 residues: CASKADFGEQYF. Here the CDR3 DNA reads TGTGCCAGCAAGGCGGATTTCGGGGAGCAGTACTTC.

This clonotype was observed at least ten times. The chain employs TRBV20-1 and TRBJ2-7; a weak D match, TRBD2 (5 bases). The CDR3 is 13 residues long. Germline lookup yields CDR1 DFQATT and CDR2 SNEGSKA (reference sequence). The V end lost 1 base, the J end lost 7 bases, and 14 bases lay between the germline ends. The CDR3 DNA follows: TGCAGTGCTAGAGTAAGGCCCACGGGAGAGCAGTACTTC. This translates into CSARVRPTGEQYF.